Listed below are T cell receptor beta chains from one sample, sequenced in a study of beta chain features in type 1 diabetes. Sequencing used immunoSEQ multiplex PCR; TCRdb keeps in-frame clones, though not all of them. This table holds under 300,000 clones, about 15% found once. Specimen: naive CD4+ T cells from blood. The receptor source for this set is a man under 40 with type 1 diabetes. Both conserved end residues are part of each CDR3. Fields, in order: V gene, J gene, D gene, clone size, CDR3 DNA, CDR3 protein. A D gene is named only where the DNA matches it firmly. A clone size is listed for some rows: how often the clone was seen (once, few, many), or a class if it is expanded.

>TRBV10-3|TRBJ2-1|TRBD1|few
TGTGCCATCAGTGAACCGGACAGGCTGTCCTACAATGAGCAGTTCTTC
CAISEPDRLSYNEQFF
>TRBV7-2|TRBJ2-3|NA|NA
TGTGCCAGCAGCTCGACGGGGACAGATACGCAGTATTTT
CASSSTGTDTQYF
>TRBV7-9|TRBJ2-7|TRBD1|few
TGTGCCAGCAGCTTGGCGCCGGGACAGGGTAACTACGAGCAGTACTTC
CASSLAPGQGNYEQYF
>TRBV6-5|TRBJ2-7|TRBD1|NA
TGTGCCAGCAGTTCCGACGAGGACAGGAACTACGAGCAGTACTTC
CASSSDEDRNYEQYF
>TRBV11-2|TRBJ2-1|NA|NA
TGTGCCAGCAGCTTGTTGGGGCCTACCTCCTACAATGAGCAGTTCTTC
CASSLLGPTSYNEQFF
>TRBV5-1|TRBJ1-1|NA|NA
TGCGCCAGCAGCGGGCAAGGTGGGAACACTGAAGCTTTCTTT
CASSGQGGNTEAFF
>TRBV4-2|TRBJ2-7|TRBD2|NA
TGTGCCAGCAGCCAAGAGCGTAGCGGGGGGGCCTACGAGCAGTACTTC
CASSQERSGGAYEQYF
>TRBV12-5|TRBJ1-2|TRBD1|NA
TGTGCTAGTGGGGATGCGACAGGGGCGAGCTGGTACTATGGCTACACCTTC
CASGDATGASWYYGYTF
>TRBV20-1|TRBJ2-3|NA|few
TGCAGTGCTACAGGGACAGATACGCAGTATTTT
CSATGTDTQYF
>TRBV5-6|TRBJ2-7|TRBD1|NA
TGTGCCAGCAGCTTGGAGGACAGGTCCTACGAGCAGTACTTC
CASSLEDRSYEQYF
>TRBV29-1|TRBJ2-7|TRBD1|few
TGCAGCGTGCGTCAGGGGGATCTCGAGCAGTACTTC
CSVRQGDLEQYF
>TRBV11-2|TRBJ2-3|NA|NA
TGTGCCAGCAGCTTGAAGGACTACACAGATACGCAGTATTTT
CASSLKDYTDTQYF
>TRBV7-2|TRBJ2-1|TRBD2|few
TGTGCCAGCAGCTCTTCGCCAGGCGGGGGAGACGATGAGCAGTTCTTC
CASSSSPGGGDDEQFF
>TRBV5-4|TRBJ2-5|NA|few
TGTGCCAGCATACTAGGACCAGGGCGGGGAGAGACCCAGTACTTC
CASILGPGRGETQYF
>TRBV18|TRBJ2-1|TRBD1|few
TGTGCCAGCTCACCACCGAGCACAGGGGGAAATGAGCAGTTCTTC
CASSPPSTGGNEQFF
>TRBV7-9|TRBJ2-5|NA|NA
TGTGCCAGCAGCTTACTGGCTAGCGAGTGGTCGGGGGAGACCCAGTACTTC
CASSLLASEWSGETQYF
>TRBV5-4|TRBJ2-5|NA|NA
TGTGCCAGCAGCACCCGACAGGAGCAAGAGACCCAGTACTTC
CASSTRQEQETQYF
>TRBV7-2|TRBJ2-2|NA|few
TGTGCCAGCACTAAGCGCCCGGGGGCGAACACCGGGGAGCTGTTTTTT
CASTKRPGANTGELFF
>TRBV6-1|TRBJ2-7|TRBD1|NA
TGTGCCAGCAGTTTACGCCCGGACAGGGACGAGCAGTACTTC
CASSLRPDRDEQYF
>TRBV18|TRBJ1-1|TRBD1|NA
TGTGCCAGCTCACTGGGACAGGGCGAATACACTGAAGCTTTCTTT
CASSLGQGEYTEAFF
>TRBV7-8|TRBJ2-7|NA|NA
TGTGCCAGCAGCATGCGCGGGGGCGGGACAACCTACGAGCAGTACTTC
CASSMRGGGTTYEQYF
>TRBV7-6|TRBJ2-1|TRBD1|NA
TGTGCCAGCAGCCCACCGACAGGGAATTCCTACAATGAGCAGTTCTTC
CASSPPTGNSYNEQFF
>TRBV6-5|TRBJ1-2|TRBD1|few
TGTGCCAGCAGTTACTCACACAGGGGGGTCGGCTATGGCTACACCTTC
CASSYSHRGVGYGYTF
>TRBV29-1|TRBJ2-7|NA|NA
TGCAGCGTTGCGGAGTCCTCCTACGAGCAGTACTTC
CSVAESSYEQYF
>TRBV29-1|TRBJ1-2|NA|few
TGCAGCACTCAGGGACTAGGAGGCTACACCTTC
CSTQGLGGYTF
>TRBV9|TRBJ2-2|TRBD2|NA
TGTGCCAGCAGCGTAGTTCCGGGGGGGCACACCGGGGAGCTGTTTTTT
CASSVVPGGHTGELFF
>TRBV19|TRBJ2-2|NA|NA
TGTGCCAGTAGTTTGGTCATGCTCCGGGTCGGGACCGGGGAGCTGTTTTTT
CASSLVMLRVGTGELFF